The sequence of this T cell receptor (beta chain) was determined in a study of control samples from healthy donors and cancer patients. The germline gives CDR1 SNHLY, CDR2 FYNNEI. The CDR3 runs to 13 residues. Deletions cut 10 bases from V and 8 bases from J, with 20 bases between. TCRdb's copy holds only in-frame clones and misses some; the assay was immunoSEQ multiplex PCR. The table has fewer than 65,000 clones, approximately 89% seen once; the top ten hold 1.6%. The chain recombines TRBV2 with TRBJ1-2; possible D gene TRBD1, 5 bases. This TCR derives from a middle-aged man with colorectal cancer. The sequenced sample consisted of PBMCs. CDR3 DNA: TGTGCCATCGAACGTTCAGGGTTGGGGGGCTACACCTTC. It yields the protein CAIERSGLGGYTF.